Presented here are 10 T cell receptor beta chains from one specimen sequenced in a study of early T cells in non-severe SARS-CoV-2 infection. TCRdb itself ran the 5' RACE reads through MiXCR, one entry per CDR3 protein. The table lists around 68,000 distinct CDR3 sequences, 5.5% to 7% of them singletons. This specimen was whole blood, taken at baseline. Receptor source: an adult who was a healthcare worker with PCR-confirmed SARS-CoV-2 infection or an uninfected control (not recorded which).

The table lists this clonotype with many counts. The rearrangement uses TRBV10-3 and TRBJ2-7; TRBD2 agrees at 12 bases. Per the germline V gene, CDR1 is ENHRY and CDR2 is SYGVKD. The J segment lost 4 bases and the V segment lost 8 bases, leaving 18 bases of the junction unmatched. This CDR3 region has 18 residues. The CDR3 DNA reads as TGTGCCATCGGCGAGACTAGCGGGAGTTGGGCAAATGGGTACGAGCAGTACTTC. It translates to CAIGETSGSWANGYEQYF.

The chain joins TRBV5-1 to TRBJ2-7; the D is unclear. The germline V and J ends were trimmed by 1 base and 2 bases, with 10 bases remaining between them. Looked up from germline, CDR1 is SGHRS and CDR2 is YFSETQ. The CDR3 has 14 residues. The CDR3 DNA follows: TGCGCCAGCAGCTTGACGGGTTTGCCCTACGAGCAGTACTTC. Protein sequence: CASSLTGLPYEQYF.

The chain couples TRBV30 to TRBJ1-1, with D unclear. This CDR3 contains 13 residues. Germline assignment: CDR1 GTSNPN and CDR2 SVGIG (reference sequence). Trimming removed 3 bases at V and 1 base at J, with 9 bases between. In nucleotides, the CDR3 is TGTGCCTGGAGCTTGGGAAGGAACACTGAAGCTTTCTTT. Its translation: CAWSLGRNTEAFF.

At least ten counts were recorded for this clonotype. The chain carries TRBV4-1 and TRBJ1-5; 8 positions match TRBD1. There are 18 residues in the CDR3. Germline V gives CDR1 MGHRA, CDR2 YSYEKL. With V trimmed by 0 bases and J by 6 bases, 13 bases remained unmatched. DNA for the CDR3: TGCGCCAGCAGCCAAGATAGGGTCCTCAGGGGGCTGAGTCAGCCCCAGCATTTT. Residues: CASSQDRVLRGLSQPQHF.

This clonotype was observed a few times. A much more abundant neighbour one base away suggests this may be a read error. This chain uses TRBV6-2 or TRBV6-3 with TRBJ2-1; no firm D call. Germline V gives CDR1 MNHEY, CDR2 SVGEGT. V was trimmed by 5 bases and J by 10 bases, leaving 9 bases between them. The CDR3 totals 11 residues. The CDR3 sequence: CASSPRLEQFF. The CDR3 DNA sequence: TGTGCCAGCAGTCCAAGACTGGAGCAGTTCTTC.

This clonotype has a count of ten or more. The CDR3 DNA follows: TGCAGCGTTGAAGCCAATGGGGTGGTGGAGACCCAGTACTTC. The encoded protein is CSVEANGVVETQYF. V and J are TRBV29-1 and TRBJ2-5; D gene ambiguous. Trimming took off 1 base at V and 5 bases at J, with 14 bases between the two ends. The CDR3 runs to 14 residues. Germline CDR1 and CDR2: SQVTM and ANQGSEA.

In its sample, this clonotype was seen many times. The J gene is TRBJ1-6, the V gene TRBV7-9; D gene unclear. The CDR3 is 13 residues long. Germline V gives CDR1 SEHNR, CDR2 FQNEAQ (reference sequence). V shed 2 bases and J shed 8 bases, with 7 bases lying between them. CDR3 sequence reads: CASSLSADSPLHF. CDR3 DNA: TGTGCCAGCAGCTTATCGGCGGATTCACCCCTCCACTTT.

This clonotype occurred many times. The chain employs TRBV6-5 and TRBJ1-4; 9 nucleotides agree with TRBD1. This CDR3 has 14 residues. Germline assignment: CDR1 MNHEY and CDR2 SVGAGI. V was pared by 6 bases and J by 8 bases, with 7 bases of the junction left unmatched. CDR3 DNA sequence: TGTGCCAGCAGAAACAGGGGGCTCTGGGAAAAACTGTTTTTT. This encodes CASRNRGLWEKLFF.

This clonotype occurred a few times. The J gene is TRBJ2-7, the V gene TRBV11-3; D call uncertain. The CDR3 length is 13 residues. CDR1 is SGHNT, CDR2 YENEEA, per germline. Trimming removed 3 bases at V and 7 bases at J, with 13 bases between. The CDR3 DNA follows: TGTGCCAGCAGCTTTCGCCCGGCGAGTGAGCAGTACTTC. Amino acids: CASSFRPASEQYF.

This clonotype was counted between two and nine times. CDR3 protein: CASSFSYGGSEAFF. The CDR3 DNA is TGCGCCAGCAGCTTTTCCTATGGGGGGTCTGAAGCTTTCTTT. This chain uses TRBV5-1 with TRBJ1-1; D possibly corresponds to TRBD1 (5 bases). CDR1 and CDR2 from the germline V gene are SGHRS and YFSETQ. Trimming stripped 2 bases from V and 6 bases from J, with 14 bases between. This CDR3 contains 14 residues. The variable domain in full, with the rest retrieved from reference TRBV5-1 and TRBJ1-1, is KAGVTQTPRYLIKTRGQQVTLSCSPISGHRSVSWYQQTPGQGLQFLFEYFSETQRNKGNFPGRFSGRQFSNSRSEMNVSTLELGDSALYLCASSFSYGGSEAFFGQGTRLTVV.